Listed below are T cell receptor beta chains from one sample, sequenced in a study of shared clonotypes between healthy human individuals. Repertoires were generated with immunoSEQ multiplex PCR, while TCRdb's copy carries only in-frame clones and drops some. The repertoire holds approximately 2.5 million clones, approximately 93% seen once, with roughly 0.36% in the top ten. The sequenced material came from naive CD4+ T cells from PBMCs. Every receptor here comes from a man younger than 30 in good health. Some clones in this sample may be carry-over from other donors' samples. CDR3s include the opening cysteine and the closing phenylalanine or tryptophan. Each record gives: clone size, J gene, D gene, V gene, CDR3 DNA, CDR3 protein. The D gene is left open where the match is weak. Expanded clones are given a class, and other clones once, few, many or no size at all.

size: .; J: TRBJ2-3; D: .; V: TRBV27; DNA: TGTGCCAGCAGTTTCTCCGCTAGACAGAGCACAGATACGCAGTATTTT; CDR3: CASSFSARQSTDTQYF
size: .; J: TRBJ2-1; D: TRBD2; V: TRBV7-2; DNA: TGTGCCAGCAGCTTAGGGGCACCGGGACTAGCGGGCCATGGTGAGCAGTTCTTC; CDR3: CASSLGAPGLAGHGEQFF
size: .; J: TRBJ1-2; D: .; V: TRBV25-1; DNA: TGTGCCAGCAGTTCCCCGGGGTCTGGTGGCTACACCTTC; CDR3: CASSSPGSGGYTF
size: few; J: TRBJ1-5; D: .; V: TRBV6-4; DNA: TGTGCCAGCAGTGAAGCTGGTCAGCAGCCCCAGCATTTT; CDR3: CASSEAGQQPQHF
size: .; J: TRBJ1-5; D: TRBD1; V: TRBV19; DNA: TGTGCCAGTAGTACCTACAGGGGAGGCCAGCCCCAGCATTTT; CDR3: CASSTYRGGQPQHF
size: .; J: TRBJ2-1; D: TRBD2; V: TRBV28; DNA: TGTGCCAGCAGTTCATCCGGGACTAGCTACAATGAGCAGTTCTTC; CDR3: CASSSSGTSYNEQFF
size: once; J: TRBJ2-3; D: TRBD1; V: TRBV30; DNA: TGTGCCTGGAGTGTACATTCGGGGACAGGCACAGATACGCAGTATTTT; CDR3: CAWSVHSGTGTDTQYF
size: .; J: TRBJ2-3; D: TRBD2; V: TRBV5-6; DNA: TGTGCCAGCAGCTTGAGCGGGAACCCTACAGATACGCAGTATTTT; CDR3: CASSLSGNPTDTQYF
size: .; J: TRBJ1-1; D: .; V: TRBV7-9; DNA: TGTGCCAGCAGCTTAGGACCCACTGAAGCTTTCTTT; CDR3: CASSLGPTEAFF
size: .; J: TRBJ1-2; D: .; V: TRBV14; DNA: TGTGCCAGCAGCCAAGGAACCACCTATGGCTACACCTTC; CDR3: CASSQGTTYGYTF
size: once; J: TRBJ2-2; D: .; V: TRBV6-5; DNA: TGTGCCAGCAGAGATTCAGGAGGTCACGGGGAGCTGTTTTTT; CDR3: CASRDSGGHGELFF
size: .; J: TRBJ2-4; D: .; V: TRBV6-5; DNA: TGTGCCAGCAGTAGCACCCTCAAAAACATTCAGTACTTC; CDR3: CASSSTLKNIQYF
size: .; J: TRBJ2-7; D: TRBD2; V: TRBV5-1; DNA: TGCGCCAGCAGCCCAGACTCGTACGGACTAGCGGGAACGTGGGAGCAGTACTTC; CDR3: CASSPDSYGLAGTWEQYF
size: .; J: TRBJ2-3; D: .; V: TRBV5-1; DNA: TGCGCCAGCAGCCGACAGGAGAAAGGGGATACGCAGTATTTT; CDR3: CASSRQEKGDTQYF
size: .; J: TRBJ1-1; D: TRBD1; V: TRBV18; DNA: TGTGCCAGCTCGGAGGACAGGGACACTGAAGCTTTCTTT; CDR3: CASSEDRDTEAFF
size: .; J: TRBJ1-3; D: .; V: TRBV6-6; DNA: TGTGCCAGCCAACCGGGATCCTCGAACACCATATATTTT; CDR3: CASQPGSSNTIYF
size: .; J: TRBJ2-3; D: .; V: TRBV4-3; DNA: TGCGCCAGCAGCCGCCTTGGGGGGCGCACAGATACGCAGTATTTT; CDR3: CASSRLGGRTDTQYF
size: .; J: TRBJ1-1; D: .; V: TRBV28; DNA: TGTGCCAGCAGTTTAAGGCGCCACGCTTTCTTT; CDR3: CASSLRRHAFF
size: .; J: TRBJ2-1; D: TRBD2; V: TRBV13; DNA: TGTGCCAGCAGCTACCCAGCGGGGAATGAGCAGTTCTTC; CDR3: CASSYPAGNEQFF
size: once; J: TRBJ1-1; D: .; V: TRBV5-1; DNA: TGCGCCAGCAGCGGAGAGACAGGAGTGAACACTGAAGCTTTCTTT; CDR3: CASSGETGVNTEAFF
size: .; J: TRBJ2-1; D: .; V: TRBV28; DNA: TGTGCCAGCAGTCCCTACAATGAGCAGTTCTTC; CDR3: CASSPYNEQFF
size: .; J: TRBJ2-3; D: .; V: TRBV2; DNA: TGTGCCAGCACCCCCGGTCTACTAGATACGCAGTATTTT; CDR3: CASTPGLLDTQYF
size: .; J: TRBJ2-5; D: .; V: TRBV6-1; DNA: TGTGCCAGCAGTGAACTCGAAGAGACCCAGTACTTC; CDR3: CASSELEETQYF